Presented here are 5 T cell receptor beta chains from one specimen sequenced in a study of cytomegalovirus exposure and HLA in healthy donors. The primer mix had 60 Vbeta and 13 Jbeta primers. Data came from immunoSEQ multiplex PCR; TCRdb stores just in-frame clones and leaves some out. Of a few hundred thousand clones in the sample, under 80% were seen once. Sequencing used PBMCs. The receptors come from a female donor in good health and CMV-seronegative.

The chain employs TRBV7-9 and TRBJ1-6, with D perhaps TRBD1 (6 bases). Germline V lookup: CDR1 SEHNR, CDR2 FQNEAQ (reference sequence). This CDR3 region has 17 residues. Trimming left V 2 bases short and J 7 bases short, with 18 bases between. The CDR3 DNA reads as TGTGCCAGCAGCTTACAGGGGAGAGGTACACTCAATTCACCCCTCCACTTT. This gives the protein CASSLQGRGTLNSPLHF.

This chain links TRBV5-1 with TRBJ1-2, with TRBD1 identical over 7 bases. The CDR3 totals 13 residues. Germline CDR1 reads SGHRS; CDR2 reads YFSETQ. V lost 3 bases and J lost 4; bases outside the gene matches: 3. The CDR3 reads CASSYRQGYGYTF. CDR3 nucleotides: TGCGCCAGCAGCTATCGACAGGGCTATGGCTACACCTTC.

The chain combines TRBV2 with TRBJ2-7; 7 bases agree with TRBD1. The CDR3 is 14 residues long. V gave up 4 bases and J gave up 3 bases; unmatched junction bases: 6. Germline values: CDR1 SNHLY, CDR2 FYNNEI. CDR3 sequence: CASSAGGRGYEQYF. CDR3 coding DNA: TGTGCCAGCAGTGCAGGGGGTAGAGGCTACGAGCAGTACTTC.

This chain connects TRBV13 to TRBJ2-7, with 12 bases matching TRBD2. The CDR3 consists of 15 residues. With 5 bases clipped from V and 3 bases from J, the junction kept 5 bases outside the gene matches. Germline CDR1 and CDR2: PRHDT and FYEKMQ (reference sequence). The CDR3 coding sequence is TGTGCCAGCAGCACCCTAGCGGGAGGGTTCTACGAGCAGTACTTC. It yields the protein CASSTLAGGFYEQYF.

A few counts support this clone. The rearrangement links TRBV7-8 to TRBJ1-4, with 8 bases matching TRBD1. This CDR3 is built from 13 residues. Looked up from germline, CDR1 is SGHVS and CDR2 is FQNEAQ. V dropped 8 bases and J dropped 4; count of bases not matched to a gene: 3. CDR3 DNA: TGTGCCAGCCAGGGGGCCGGTAATGAAAAACTGTTTTTT. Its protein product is CASQGAGNEKLFF.